This T cell receptor beta chain was identified during a study of blood T cell repertoires in COVID-19. Study overall: T cells, B-cell-depleted T cells, or PBMCs supplied cDNA or gDNA.

Methods used by the authors: Amplification of reference gene primers was used by the study to estimate nucleated cell counts. TCRdb keeps only in-frame clones here, not all; method: immunoSEQ multiplex PCR. V, J and clone size were drawn from that table, and D and trimming were deduced from the DNA. The table has 100,000 to 150,000 clones, approximately 88% seen once. Trimming took 6 bases from V and 2 from J, leaving 14 bases between them. The CDR3 totals 14 residues. Germline lookup yields CDR1 MNHEY and CDR2 SVGAGI. This rearrangement joins TRBV6-5 to TRBJ2-7; possibly TRBD1 for D (6 bases). The sequence was collected from a woman between 25 and 40 years old who had recovered from COVID-19. Material: peripheral blood. DNA for the CDR3: TGTGCCAGCAGCCCCCCCCAGGGGACCTACGAGCAGTACTTC. This codes for CASSPPQGTYEQYF.